Following are 21 T cell receptor beta chains from one sample sequenced in a study of control samples from healthy donors and cancer patients. Libraries were prepared by immunoSEQ multiplex PCR; TCRdb keeps only in-frame clonotypes and omits some of them. The sample lists 200,000 to 250,000 clones, roughly 94% seen once, with about 1.6% in the top ten. Sequences were obtained from blood. The source is a man aged 45-60 years in good health.

The V call is TRBV29-1, the J call TRBJ1-2, with D perhaps matching TRBD1 (6 bases). The ends were cut back, 3 bases at V and 2 bases at J, with 13 bases in the middle. This CDR3 is 14 amino acids long. CDR1 SQVTM and CDR2 ANQGSEA come from the germline V gene. Here the CDR3 reads CSVERQGRNYGYTF. The CDR3 nucleotides read TGCAGCGTTGAGCGGCAGGGGAGGAACTATGGCTACACCTTC. The full variable domain, with the rest looked up from reference TRBV29-1 and TRBJ1-2, is SAVISQKPSRDICQRGTSLTIQCQVDSQVTMMFWYRQQPGQSLTLIATANQGSEATYESGFVIDKFPISRPNLTFSTLTVSNMSPEDSSIYLCSVERQGRNYGYTFGSGTRLTVV.

This chain joins TRBV7-9 and TRBJ2-3, with 8 bases lining up with TRBD1. The CDR3 sequence is 15 residues long. The germline gives CDR1 SEHNR, CDR2 FQNEAQ (reference sequence). With V trimmed by 1 base and J by 4 bases, 4 bases remained unmatched. The CDR3 DNA follows: TGTGCCAGCAGCTTAGTCGGACAGGGCGCAGATACGCAGTATTTT. Translation: CASSLVGQGADTQYF.

The table lists this clone with a count of one. V gene TRBV4-2 combines with J gene TRBJ1-5; D unclear. The CDR3 covers 15 residues. V shed 0 bases and J shed 3 bases, with 9 bases lying between them. Germline V CDR1 and CDR2: LGHNA, YNFKEQ. Here the CDR3 reads CASSQDHGDNQPQHF. DNA of the CDR3: TGTGCCAGCAGCCAAGATCACGGGGACAATCAGCCCCAGCATTTT.

In this sample, this clone turned up once. The rearrangement uses TRBV20-1 and TRBJ1-5; 8 nucleotides line up with TRBD1. The V and J ends lost 6 bases and 3 bases, in that order; junction bases with no gene match: 10. The CDR3 runs 15 residues. Germline CDR1 and CDR2: DFQATT and SNEGSKA (reference sequence). CDR3 residues: CSASWTGLDNQPQHF. The CDR3 coding sequence is TGCAGTGCAAGTTGGACAGGGCTCGACAATCAGCCCCAGCATTTT.

The genes are TRBV29-1 and TRBJ1-1; possible D gene TRBD1, 5 bases. Germline V gives CDR1 SQVTM, CDR2 ANQGSEA. Trimming pared 3 bases from V and 6 bases from J, leaving 11 bases between. CDR3 length equals 12 residues. The CDR3 bases are TGCAGCGTTGACTTTAGGGGAGCTGAAGCTTTCTTT. It is translated as CSVDFRGAEAFF. Full variable domain (remainder filled in from reference TRBV29-1 and TRBJ1-1): SAVISQKPSRDICQRGTSLTIQCQVDSQVTMMFWYRQQPGQSLTLIATANQGSEATYESGFVIDKFPISRPNLTFSTLTVSNMSPEDSSIYLCSVDFRGAEAFFGQGTRLTVV.

The rearrangement links TRBV5-1 to TRBJ2-5; D unresolved. V lost 3 bases to trimming and J lost 2 bases, with 11 bases between them. The CDR3 contains 14 residues. Germline CDR1 is SGHRS and CDR2 is YFSETQ. DNA of the CDR3: TGCGCCAGCAGCTCCACCAGACCTCAAGAGACCCAGTACTTC. Translation: CASSSTRPQETQYF.

The CDR3 DNA sequence: TGTGCCAGCAGCCCCCGTCCGCCGGACAGGGAGGAAAGGTATGGCTACACCTTC. Translated, it gives CASSPRPPDREERYGYTF. This sequence joins TRBV7-7 and TRBJ1-2; 8 bases are a match to TRBD1. Losses at the gene ends were 5 bases for V and 5 bases for J; bases not matched to a gene: 19. CDR1 and CDR2 (germline): SSHAT, FNYEAQ (reference sequence). The CDR3 has 18 residues.

This chain uses TRBV18 with TRBJ1-1; possibly TRBD1 for D (5 bases). Germline assignment: CDR1 KGHSH and CDR2 LQKENI. V shed 5 bases and J shed 1 base, with 5 bases lying between them. The CDR3 is 12 residues long. CDR3 sequence (DNA): TGTGCCAGCTCAACAGGGAACACTGAAGCTTTCTTT. Translation: CASSTGNTEAFF. Full variable domain (outside the CDR3, taken from reference TRBV18 and TRBJ1-1): NAGVMQNPRHLVRRRGQEARLRCSPMKGHSHVYWYRQLPEEGLKFMVYLQKENIIDESGMPKERFSAEFPKEGPSILRIQQVVRGDSAAYFCASSTGNTEAFFGQGTRLTVV.

This chain joins TRBV6-5 and TRBJ1-3, with TRBD1 identical over 7 bases. This CDR3 is 15 amino acids long. From germline, CDR1 is MNHEY and CDR2 SVGAGI. J lost 6 bases, V lost 7 bases, and 12 bases had no gene match. The CDR3 DNA is TGTGCCAGCATGGCAGGGTCAGGGGGAAAAAACACCATATATTTT. Its protein is CASMAGSGGKNTIYF.

The rearrangement links TRBV10-2 to TRBJ1-5; D call uncertain. CDR1 and CDR2 (germline): WSHSY, SAAADI. V was shortened by 6 bases and J by 8 bases, with 17 bases between the two germline ends. There are 14 residues in the CDR3. The CDR3 region is CASSKEGSIEPQHF. The CDR3 nucleotides are TGCGCCAGCAGCAAGGAGGGTTCAATAGAGCCCCAGCATTTT.

The J gene is TRBJ2-1, the V gene TRBV4-3; D not certain. Trimming cost V 0 bases and J 10 bases, with 16 bases left between them. Germline lookup yields CDR1 LGHNA and CDR2 YSLEER. The CDR3 has 15 amino acids. The CDR3 here is CASSQEVRTTMEQFF. The CDR3 nucleotides read TGCGCCAGCAGCCAAGAAGTCCGAACCACGATGGAGCAGTTCTTC.

This clone was observed once. V and J are TRBV30 and TRBJ1-1; no reliable D call. The CDR3 loop spans 12 amino acids. V lost 3 bases and J 2 bases, leaving 7 bases between the germline ends. CDR1 is GTSNPN and CDR2 is SVGIG in the germline V gene (reference sequence). The CDR3 DNA reads TGTGCCTGGAGCCAATTCAACACTGAAGCTTTCTTT. Protein product: CAWSQFNTEAFF.

The chain is built from TRBV7-9 and TRBJ2-5; 8 nucleotides line up with TRBD2. With V trimmed by 1 base and J by 5 bases, 18 bases remained unmatched. The CDR3 spans 19 residues. Germline values: CDR1 SEHNR, CDR2 FQNEAQ (reference sequence). Written as DNA, the CDR3 is TGTGCCAGCAGCTTAGGCCCCGGGGTAGCGGGGATGGGCCTGGAGACCCAGTACTTC. As protein: CASSLGPGVAGMGLETQYF.

This clone was seen a handful of times. The chain links TRBV5-1 to TRBJ2-7; 8 positions agree with TRBD2. The V and J ends lost 5 bases and 6 bases, in that order; junction bases with no gene match: 7. This CDR3 comprises 13 residues. Germline CDR1 SGHRS, CDR2 YFSETQ. The CDR3 DNA is TGCGCCAGCAGTATTGAGCGGGGGTTCGAGCAGTACTTC. Amino acids: CASSIERGFEQYF. The full variable domain, its missing parts supplied by reference TRBV5-1 and TRBJ2-7, is KAGVTQTPRYLIKTRGQQVTLSCSPISGHRSVSWYQQTPGQGLQFLFEYFSETQRNKGNFPGRFSGRQFSNSRSEMNVSTLELGDSALYLCASSIERGFEQYFGPGTRLTVT.

The rearrangement joins TRBV7-2 to TRBJ1-5; D is unresolved. V lost 1 base and J lost 6, with 13 bases in between. This CDR3 spans 15 amino acids. Germline assignment: CDR1 SGHTA and CDR2 FQGNSA. CDR3 sequence (DNA): TGTGCCAGCAGCTTAGGGCCGGGGATGGTTCAGCCCCAGCATTTT. Its protein is CASSLGPGMVQPQHF.

The chain combines TRBV28 with TRBJ2-3; D is perhaps TRBD1 or TRBD2 (5 bases each). The CDR3 has 16 residues. Looked up from germline, CDR1 is MDHEN and CDR2 is SYDVKM. Trimming shortened V by 8 bases and J by 3 bases, and 21 bases separated the two germline ends. The CDR3 here is CASVLTLGVSTDTQYF. The CDR3 DNA sequence: TGTGCCAGCGTTCTAACCCTGGGGGTGTCGACAGATACGCAGTATTTT.

This clone was detected only once. The gene calls are TRBV6-5 and TRBJ2-3; 7 nucleotides match TRBD2. CDR1 and CDR2 (germline): MNHEY, SVGAGI. V shed 10 bases and J 3 bases; nucleotides not matched to a gene: 10. The CDR3 contains 14 residues. CDR3 nucleotide sequence: TGTGCCATCCGACGGGGGGAGGGAACAGATACGCAGTATTTT. It codes for CAIRRGEGTDTQYF.

CDR3 sequence: CASSISGALTDTQYF. The CDR3 nucleotides read TGTGCCAGCAGCATTAGCGGGGCGCTCACAGATACGCAGTATTTT. V and J are TRBV11-2 and TRBJ2-3; 8 bases line up with TRBD2. The CDR3 is 15 residues long. V lost 5 bases to trimming and J lost 2 bases; unmatched junction nucleotides: 6. Germline CDR1 is SGHAT and CDR2 is FQNNGV.

This CDR3 reads CASSPDGLAGAQPAKNIQYF. CDR3 DNA sequence: TGTGCCAGCAGTCCCGATGGGCTAGCGGGGGCACAACCAGCCAAAAACATTCAGTACTTC. V is TRBV6-6 and J is TRBJ2-4; 10 nucleotides align to TRBD2. The V and J ends lost 5 bases and 0 bases, in that order; junction bases with no gene match: 16. The CDR3 has 20 residues. Germline V lookup: CDR1 MNHNY, CDR2 SVGAGI (reference sequence).

The chain is built from TRBV24-1 and TRBJ1-2, with D unclear. The CDR3 consists of 13 residues. Looked up from germline, CDR1 is KGHDR and CDR2 is SFDVKD. Trimming removed 4 bases at V and 4 bases at J, with 9 bases between. Here the CDR3 reads CATSEAGAYGYTF. The CDR3 nucleotides are TGTGCCACCAGTGAAGCAGGAGCCTATGGCTACACCTTC.

This clone was counted once. The rearrangement uses TRBV6-5 and TRBJ2-3, with TRBD1 identical over 9 bases. V gave up 6 bases and J gave up 6 bases; unmatched junction bases: 10. Per germline, CDR1 MNHEY and CDR2 SVGAGI. The CDR3 is 15 amino acids. CDR3 bases: TGTGCCAGCAGACCACTGACAGGGGGGTACGATACGCAGTATTTT. Its protein is CASRPLTGGYDTQYF.